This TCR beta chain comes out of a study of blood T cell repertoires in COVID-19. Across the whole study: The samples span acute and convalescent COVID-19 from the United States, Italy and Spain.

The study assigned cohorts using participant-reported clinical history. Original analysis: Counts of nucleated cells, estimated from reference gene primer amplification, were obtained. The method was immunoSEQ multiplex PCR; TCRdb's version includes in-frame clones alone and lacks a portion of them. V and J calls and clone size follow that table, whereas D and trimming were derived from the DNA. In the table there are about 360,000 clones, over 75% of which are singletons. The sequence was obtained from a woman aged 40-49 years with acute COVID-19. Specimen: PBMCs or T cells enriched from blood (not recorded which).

CDR3 coding DNA: TGTGCCGGCGGAATGGGGGGAAATCAGCCCCAGCATTTT. This encodes CAGGMGGNQPQHF. The V call is TRBV5-4, the J call TRBJ1-5; tentative D call: TRBD1 (5 bases). Germline loops: CDR1 SGHNT, CDR2 YYREEE (reference sequence). V was pared by 10 bases and J by 4 bases, with 15 bases between. This CDR3 has 13 amino acids.